Detailed here is one T cell receptor (beta chain). The germline gives CDR1 SNHLY, CDR2 FYNNEI. The CDR3 has 12 residues. V shed 7 bases, J shed 5 bases, and the junction held 3 bases outside the gene matches. The data originate from a study of control samples from healthy donors and cancer patients. Here immunoSEQ multiplex PCR was the method, and the copy in TCRdb shows in-frame clones only, minus some. Of approximately 150,000 clones in the sample, approximately 92% were seen once. The receptor comes from a woman in her forties in good health. The sample consisted of blood. The chain links TRBV2 to TRBJ1-2; 8 bases agree with TRBD1. DNA for the CDR3: TGTGCCAGCACAGGGGGCGAGTATGGCTACACCTTC. This translates into CASTGGEYGYTF.